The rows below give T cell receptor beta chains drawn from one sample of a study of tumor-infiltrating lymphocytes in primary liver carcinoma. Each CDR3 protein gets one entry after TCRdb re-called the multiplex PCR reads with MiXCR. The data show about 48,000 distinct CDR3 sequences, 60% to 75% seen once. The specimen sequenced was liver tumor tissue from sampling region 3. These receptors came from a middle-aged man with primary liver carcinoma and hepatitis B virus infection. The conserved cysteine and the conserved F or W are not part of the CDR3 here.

CDR3: RVDDFRPDMQY; J: TRBJ2-3; V: TRBV29-1
CDR3: TSNLDRVVPNEKLL; J: TRBJ1-4; V: TRBV5-1
CDR3: ASSATGTGDGQSQH; J: TRBJ1-5; V: TRBV5-1
CDR3: ASSLFSSTHAGGYEKY; J: TRBJ2-7; V: TRBV12-3/TRBV12-4
CDR3: TKSLGLAGEIDNEQF; J: TRBJ2-1; V: TRBV11-1
CDR3: ASSTGTGFLHEQF; J: TRBJ2-1; V: TRBV2
CDR3: AWSVGGGSDTQY; J: TRBJ2-3; V: TRBV30
CDR3: AISEGSTGLAEVGEQF; J: TRBJ2-1; V: TRBV10-3
CDR3: ASSLAPRVTGELF; J: TRBJ2-2; V: TRBV5-6
CDR3: SVDRGEVETQY; J: TRBJ2-5; V: TRBV29-1
CDR3: ASGLRPPGVNTWELF; J: TRBJ2-2; V: TRBV6-5
CDR3: SVEVRGLYNEQF; J: TRBJ2-1; V: TRBV29-1
CDR3: ACSYREGRYEQY; J: TRBJ2-7; V: TRBV6-5
CDR3: TSSLLVGGPPYELY; J: TRBJ2-7; V: TRBV12-3/TRBV12-4
CDR3: SAYQGSQETQY; J: TRBJ2-5; V: TRBV29-1
CDR3: ANCYYTGGANVLT; J: TRBJ2-6; V: TRBV6-2/TRBV6-3
CDR3: AIRLDKQTQY; J: TRBJ2-5; V: TRBV10-3
CDR3: ASSSPVGGPYNEQF; J: TRBJ2-1; V: TRBV11-2
CDR3: ASTLRWGETQY; J: TRBJ2-5; V: TRBV6-1
CDR3: TSSSRLPSPSYNEQF; J: TRBJ2-1; V: TRBV13
CDR3: ASQPQGAEKLF; J: TRBJ1-4; V: TRBV11-2
CDR3: AGSFEGYNEQF; J: TRBJ2-1; V: TRBV11-2
CDR3: TSSPILAARANVLT; J: TRBJ2-6; V: TRBV5-4
CDR3: VSSSATSGHNERF; J: TRBJ2-1; V: TRBV6-6
CDR3: ASSWGQVPTREQY; J: TRBJ2-7; V: TRBV6-8
CDR3: AISLALAGEVDNEQF; J: TRBJ2-1; V: TRBV11-1
CDR3: ATSGGSGTYEQY; J: TRBJ2-7; V: TRBV10-3
CDR3: SSTGTSGTITDMQY; J: TRBJ2-3; V: TRBV29-1
CDR3: ASMTSGIMGEQF; J: TRBJ2-1; V: TRBV12-3/TRBV12-4
CDR3: ASSYSGGLGEQY; J: TRBJ2-7; V: TRBV6-5
CDR3: SVGVGSNYNEKF; J: TRBJ2-1; V: TRBV29-1
CDR3: ATIDLVGIGERF; J: TRBJ2-1; V: TRBV24-1
CDR3: VSSLAGGIEAS; J: TRBJ1-1; V: TRBV11-3
CDR3: ASSPRAGTTNTEAF; J: TRBJ1-1; V: TRBV7-8
CDR3: SVEPLTSGTNNEQF; J: TRBJ2-1; V: TRBV29-1
CDR3: ASSSSGGTSELVNTQY; J: TRBJ2-3; V: TRBV11-3
CDR3: ASSLDSGLGETKY; J: TRBJ2-5; V: TRBV5-4
CDR3: ASSLVALAGTGEPF; J: TRBJ2-2; V: TRBV11-2
CDR3: ASREPGVLTNTGELF; J: TRBJ2-2; V: TRBV11-2
CDR3: VSSLDSGTPSSYEQC; J: TRBJ2-7; V: TRBV11-2
CDR3: ASSSGQSSYEQY; J: TRBJ2-7; V: TRBV6-2/TRBV6-3
CDR3: ASALADTHY; J: TRBJ2-3; V: TRBV2
CDR3: VSSQGLPGQGAGEQY; J: TRBJ2-7; V: TRBV4-2
CDR3: GSKGLVNTGELF; J: TRBJ2-2; V: TRBV6-5
CDR3: ASSYYQGTPYEQY; J: TRBJ2-7; V: TRBV6-6
CDR3: ASSITDTAYEQY; J: TRBJ2-7; V: TRBV11-2
CDR3: ASSLLVGVAPGANVLT; J: TRBJ2-6; V: TRBV28
CDR3: ASSYRGAYYNEQF; J: TRBJ2-1; V: TRBV6-5
CDR3: DGPLGAPNTGELF; J: TRBJ2-2; V: TRBV21-1
CDR3: ASRPFSEGTGELF; J: TRBJ2-2; V: TRBV5-4
CDR3: ASTLGALTEAF; J: TRBJ1-1; V: TRBV7-6
CDR3: ASSQELAKGETRY; J: TRBJ2-5; V: TRBV4-1
CDR3: ASSYRVRYSNQSQH; J: TRBJ1-5; V: TRBV6-6
CDR3: SSSGTGEYNQPQH; J: TRBJ1-5; V: TRBV6-5
CDR3: ASSSSGPYEQY; J: TRBJ2-7; V: TRBV6-2/TRBV6-3
CDR3: ASTQDPLWGADTGELF; J: TRBJ2-2; V: TRBV4-1
CDR3: ASRVGTGNKQPQH; J: TRBJ1-5; V: TRBV7-8
CDR3: ASSSSGTGTGELF; J: TRBJ2-2; V: TRBV7-7
CDR3: ASSPQDEQY; J: TRBJ2-7; V: TRBV7-9